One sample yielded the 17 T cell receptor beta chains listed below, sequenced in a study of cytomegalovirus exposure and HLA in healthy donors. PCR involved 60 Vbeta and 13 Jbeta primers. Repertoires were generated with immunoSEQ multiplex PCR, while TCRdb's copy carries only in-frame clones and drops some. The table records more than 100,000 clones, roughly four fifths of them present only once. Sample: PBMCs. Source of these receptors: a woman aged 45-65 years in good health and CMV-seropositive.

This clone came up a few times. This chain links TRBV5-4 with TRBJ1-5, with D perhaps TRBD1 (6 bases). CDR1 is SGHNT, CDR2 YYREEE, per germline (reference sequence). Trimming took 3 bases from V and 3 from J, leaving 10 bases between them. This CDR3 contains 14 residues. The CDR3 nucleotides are TGTGCCAGCAGCTACCAGGGGTACAATCAGCCCCAGCATTTT. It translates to CASSYQGYNQPQHF.

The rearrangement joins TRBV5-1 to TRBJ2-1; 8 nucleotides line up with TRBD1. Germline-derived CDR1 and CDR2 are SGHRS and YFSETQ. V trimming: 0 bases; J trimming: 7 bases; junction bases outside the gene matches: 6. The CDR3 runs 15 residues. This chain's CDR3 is CASSLEWQGANEQFF. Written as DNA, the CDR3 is TGCGCCAGCAGCTTGGAGTGGCAGGGGGCAAATGAGCAGTTCTTC.

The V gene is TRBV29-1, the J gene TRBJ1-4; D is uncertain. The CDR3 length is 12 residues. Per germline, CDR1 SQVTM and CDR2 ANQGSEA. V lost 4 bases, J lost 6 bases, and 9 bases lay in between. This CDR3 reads CSVGRADEKLFF. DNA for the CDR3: TGCAGCGTTGGGAGGGCGGATGAAAAACTGTTTTTT. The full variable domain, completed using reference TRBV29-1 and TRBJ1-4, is SAVISQKPSRDICQRGTSLTIQCQVDSQVTMMFWYRQQPGQSLTLIATANQGSEATYESGFVIDKFPISRPNLTFSTLTVSNMSPEDSSIYLCSVGRADEKLFFGSGTQLSVL.

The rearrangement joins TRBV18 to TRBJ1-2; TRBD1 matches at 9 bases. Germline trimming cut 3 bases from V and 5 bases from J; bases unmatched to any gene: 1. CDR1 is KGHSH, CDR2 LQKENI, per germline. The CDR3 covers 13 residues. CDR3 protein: CASSPDRGYGYTF. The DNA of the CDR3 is TGTGCCAGCTCACCTGACAGGGGGTATGGCTACACCTTC.

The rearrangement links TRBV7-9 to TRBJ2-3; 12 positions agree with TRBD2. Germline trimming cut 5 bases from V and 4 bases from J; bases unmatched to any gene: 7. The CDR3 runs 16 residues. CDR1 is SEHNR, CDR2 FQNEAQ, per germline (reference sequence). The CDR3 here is CASSLRTSGAADTQYF. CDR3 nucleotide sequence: TGTGCCAGCAGCCTCAGGACTAGCGGGGCCGCAGATACGCAGTATTTT.

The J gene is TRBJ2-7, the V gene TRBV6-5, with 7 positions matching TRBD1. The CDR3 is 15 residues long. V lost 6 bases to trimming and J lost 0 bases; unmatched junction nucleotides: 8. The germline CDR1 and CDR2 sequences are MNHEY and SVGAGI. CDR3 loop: CASRTPTGISYEQYF. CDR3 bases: TGTGCCAGCAGAACCCCGACAGGGATCTCCTACGAGCAGTACTTC.

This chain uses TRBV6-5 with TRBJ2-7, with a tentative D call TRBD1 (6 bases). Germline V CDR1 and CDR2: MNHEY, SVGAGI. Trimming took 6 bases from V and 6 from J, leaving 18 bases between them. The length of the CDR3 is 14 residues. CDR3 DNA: TGTGCCAGCAGCCGGTCCAGAACAGGGAGCGAGCAGTACTTC. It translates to CASSRSRTGSEQYF.

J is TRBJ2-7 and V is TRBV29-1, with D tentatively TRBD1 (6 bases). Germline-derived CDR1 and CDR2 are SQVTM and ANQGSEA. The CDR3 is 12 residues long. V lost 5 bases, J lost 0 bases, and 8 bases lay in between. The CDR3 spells CSVRQASYEQYF. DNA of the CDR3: TGCAGCGTTCGACAGGCCTCCTACGAGCAGTACTTC.

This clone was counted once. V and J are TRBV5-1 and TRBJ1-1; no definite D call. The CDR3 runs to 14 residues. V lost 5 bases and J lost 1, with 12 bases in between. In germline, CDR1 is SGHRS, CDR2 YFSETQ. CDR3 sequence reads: CASREGFRNTEAFF. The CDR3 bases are TGCGCCAGCAGGGAGGGCTTTAGGAACACTGAAGCTTTCTTT.

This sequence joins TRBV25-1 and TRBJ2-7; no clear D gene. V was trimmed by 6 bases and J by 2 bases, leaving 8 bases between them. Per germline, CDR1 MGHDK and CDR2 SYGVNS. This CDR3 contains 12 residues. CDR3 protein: CASRLGAYEQYF. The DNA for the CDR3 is TGTGCCAGCAGGCTGGGCGCCTACGAGCAGTACTTC.

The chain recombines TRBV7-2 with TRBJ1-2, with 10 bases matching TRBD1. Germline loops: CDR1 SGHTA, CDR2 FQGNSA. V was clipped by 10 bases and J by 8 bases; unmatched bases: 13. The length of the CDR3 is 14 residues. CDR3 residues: CATKRDRGFNGYTF. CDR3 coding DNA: TGTGCCACCAAAAGGGACAGGGGATTTAACGGCTACACCTTC.

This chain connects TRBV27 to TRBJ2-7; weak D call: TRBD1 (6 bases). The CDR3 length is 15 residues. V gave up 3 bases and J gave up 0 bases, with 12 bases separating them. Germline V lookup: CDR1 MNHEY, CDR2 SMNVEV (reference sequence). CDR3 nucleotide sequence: TGTGCCAGCAGTTTTTTGGACAGCATCTCCTACGAGCAGTACTTC. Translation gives CASSFLDSISYEQYF.

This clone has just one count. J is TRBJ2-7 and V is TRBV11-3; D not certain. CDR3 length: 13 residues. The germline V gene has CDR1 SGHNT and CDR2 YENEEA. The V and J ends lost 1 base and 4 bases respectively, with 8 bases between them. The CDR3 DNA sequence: TGTGCCAGCAGCTTAGTAGGAGCTTACGAGCAGTACTTC. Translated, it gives CASSLVGAYEQYF. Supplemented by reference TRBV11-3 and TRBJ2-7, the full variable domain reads EAGVVQSPRYKIIEKKQPVAFWCNPISGHNTLYWYLQNLGQGPELLIRYENEEAVDDSQLPKDRFSAERLKGVDSTLKIQPAELGDSAVYLCASSLVGAYEQYFGPGTRLTVT.

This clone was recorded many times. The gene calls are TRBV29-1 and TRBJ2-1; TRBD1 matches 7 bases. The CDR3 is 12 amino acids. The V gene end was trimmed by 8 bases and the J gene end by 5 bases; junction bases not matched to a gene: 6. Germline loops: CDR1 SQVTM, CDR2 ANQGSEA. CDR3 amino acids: CSSRQGDNEQFF. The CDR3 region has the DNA TGCAGCTCAAGACAGGGAGACAATGAGCAGTTCTTC.

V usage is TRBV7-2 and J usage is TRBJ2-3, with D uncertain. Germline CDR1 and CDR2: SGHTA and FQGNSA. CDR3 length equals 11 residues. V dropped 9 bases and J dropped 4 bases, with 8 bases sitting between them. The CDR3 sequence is CASAASDTQYF. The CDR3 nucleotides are TGTGCCAGTGCGGCTTCAGATACGCAGTATTTT.

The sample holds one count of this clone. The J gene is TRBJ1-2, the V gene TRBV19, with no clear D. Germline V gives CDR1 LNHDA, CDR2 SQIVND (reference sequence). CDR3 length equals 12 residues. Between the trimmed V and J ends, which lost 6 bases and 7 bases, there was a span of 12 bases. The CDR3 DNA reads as TGTGCCAGTAGGGCGGGATCCTCTGGCTACACCTTC. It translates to CASRAGSSGYTF.

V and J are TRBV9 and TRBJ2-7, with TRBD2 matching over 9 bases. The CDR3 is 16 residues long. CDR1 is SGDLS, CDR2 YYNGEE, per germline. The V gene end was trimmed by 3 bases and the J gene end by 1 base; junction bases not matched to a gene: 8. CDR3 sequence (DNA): TGTGCCAGCAGCGCCAGCGGGGGGACCGGTTCCTACGAGCAGTACTTC. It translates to CASSASGGTGSYEQYF.